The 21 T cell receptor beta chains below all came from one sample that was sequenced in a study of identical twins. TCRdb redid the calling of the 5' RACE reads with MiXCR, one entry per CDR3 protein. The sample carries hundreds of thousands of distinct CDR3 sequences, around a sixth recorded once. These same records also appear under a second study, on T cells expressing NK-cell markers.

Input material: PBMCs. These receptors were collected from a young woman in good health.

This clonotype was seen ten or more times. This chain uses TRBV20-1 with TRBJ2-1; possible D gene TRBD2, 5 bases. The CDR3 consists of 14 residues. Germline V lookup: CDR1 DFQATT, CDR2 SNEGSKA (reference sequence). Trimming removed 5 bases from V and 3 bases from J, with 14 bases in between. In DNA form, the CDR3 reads TGCAGTGCTGGCAGCCGGACTGACTACAATGAGCAGTTCTTC. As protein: CSAGSRTDYNEQFF.

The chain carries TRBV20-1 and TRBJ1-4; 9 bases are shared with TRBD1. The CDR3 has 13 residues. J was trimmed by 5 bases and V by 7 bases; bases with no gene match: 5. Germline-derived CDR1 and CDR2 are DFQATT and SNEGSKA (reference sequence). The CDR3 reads CSVSGTGNEKLFF. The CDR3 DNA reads TGCAGTGTTTCCGGGACAGGGAATGAAAAACTGTTTTTT.

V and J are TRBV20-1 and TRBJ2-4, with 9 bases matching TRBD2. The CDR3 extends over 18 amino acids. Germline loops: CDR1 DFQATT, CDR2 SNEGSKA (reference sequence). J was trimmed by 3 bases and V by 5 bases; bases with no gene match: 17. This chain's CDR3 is CSAAGEGAGGRGKNIQYF. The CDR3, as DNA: TGCAGTGCTGCTGGCGAGGGTGCGGGGGGGCGAGGCAAAAACATTCAGTACTTC.

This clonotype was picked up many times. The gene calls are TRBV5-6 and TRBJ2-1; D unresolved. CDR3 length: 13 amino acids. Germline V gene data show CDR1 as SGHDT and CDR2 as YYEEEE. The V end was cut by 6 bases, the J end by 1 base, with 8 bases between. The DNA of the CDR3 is TGTGCCAGCAATAGGGTGTCCTACAATGAGCAGTTCTTC. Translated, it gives CASNRVSYNEQFF.

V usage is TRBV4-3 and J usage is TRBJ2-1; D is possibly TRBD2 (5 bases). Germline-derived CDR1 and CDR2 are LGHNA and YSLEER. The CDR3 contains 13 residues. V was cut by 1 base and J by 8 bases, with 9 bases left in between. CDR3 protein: CASSQGWRDEQFF. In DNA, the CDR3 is TGCGCCAGCAGCCAAGGTTGGCGGGATGAGCAGTTCTTC.

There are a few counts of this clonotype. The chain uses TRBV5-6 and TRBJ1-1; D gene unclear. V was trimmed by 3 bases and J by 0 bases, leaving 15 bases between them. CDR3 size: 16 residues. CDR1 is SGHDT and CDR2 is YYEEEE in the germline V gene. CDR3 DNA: TGTGCCAGCAGCTGGGTCAAGGGTTATGTGAACACTGAAGCTTTCTTT. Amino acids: CASSWVKGYVNTEAFF.

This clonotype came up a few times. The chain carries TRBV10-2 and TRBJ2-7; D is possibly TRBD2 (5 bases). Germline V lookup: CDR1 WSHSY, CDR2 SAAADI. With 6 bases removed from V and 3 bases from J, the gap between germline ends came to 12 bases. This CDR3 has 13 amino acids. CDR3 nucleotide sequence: TGCGCCAGCAGGGGAGTTCCTATCTACGAGCAGTACTTC. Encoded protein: CASRGVPIYEQYF.

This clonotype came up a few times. CDR3 sequence reads: CASSLATGPEAFF. CDR3 sequence (DNA): TGTGCCAGCAGCTTAGCGACAGGGCCTGAAGCTTTCTTT. The chain employs TRBV7-2 and TRBJ1-1, with TRBD1 identical over 7 bases. CDR3 length: 13 amino acids. The V gene end was trimmed by 0 bases and the J gene end by 6 bases; junction bases not matched to a gene: 1. The germline V gene has CDR1 SGHTA and CDR2 FQGNSA.

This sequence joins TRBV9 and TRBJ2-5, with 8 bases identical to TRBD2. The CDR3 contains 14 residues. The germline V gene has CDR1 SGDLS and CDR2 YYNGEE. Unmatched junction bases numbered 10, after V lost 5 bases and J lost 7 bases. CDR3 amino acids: CASSTSTGGRTQYF. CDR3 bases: TGTGCCAGCAGTACGAGCACGGGGGGGAGGACCCAGTACTTC.

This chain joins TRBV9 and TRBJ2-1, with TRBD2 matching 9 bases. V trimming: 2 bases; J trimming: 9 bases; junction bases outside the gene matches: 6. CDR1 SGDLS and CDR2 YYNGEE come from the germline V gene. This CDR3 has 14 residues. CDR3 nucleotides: TGTGCCAGCAGCGTTAGCGGGAGCGACGGTGAGCAGTTCTTC. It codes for CASSVSGSDGEQFF.

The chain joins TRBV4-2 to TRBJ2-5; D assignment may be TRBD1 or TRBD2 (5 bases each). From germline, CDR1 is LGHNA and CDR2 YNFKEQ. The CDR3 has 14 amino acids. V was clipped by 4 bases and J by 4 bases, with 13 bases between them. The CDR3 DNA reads TGTGCCAGCAGCCCGGCCGGGGACCGAGAGACCCAGTACTTC. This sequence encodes CASSPAGDRETQYF.

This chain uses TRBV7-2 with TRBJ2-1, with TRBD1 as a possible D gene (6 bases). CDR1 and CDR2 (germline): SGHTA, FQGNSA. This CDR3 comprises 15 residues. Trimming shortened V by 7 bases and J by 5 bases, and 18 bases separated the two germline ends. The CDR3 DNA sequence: TGTGCCAGCACCATAAACCGGGACACTGACAATGAGCAGTTCTTC. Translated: CASTINRDTDNEQFF.

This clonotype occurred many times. CDR3 loop: CASSQDQNTANYGYTF. CDR3 DNA: TGTGCCAGCAGCCAAGACCAGAATACTGCTAACTATGGCTACACCTTC. The chain employs TRBV4-2 and TRBJ1-2; D uncertain. Trimming pared 0 bases from V and 0 bases from J, leaving 11 bases between. The V gene's germline CDR1 is LGHNA and CDR2 YNFKEQ. There are 16 residues in the CDR3.

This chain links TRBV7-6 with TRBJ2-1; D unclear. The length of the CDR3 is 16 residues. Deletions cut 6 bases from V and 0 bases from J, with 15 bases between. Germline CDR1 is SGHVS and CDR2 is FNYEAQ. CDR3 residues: CASSPRGRASYNEQFF. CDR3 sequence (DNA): TGTGCCAGCAGTCCCCGCGGAAGGGCCTCCTACAATGAGCAGTTCTTC. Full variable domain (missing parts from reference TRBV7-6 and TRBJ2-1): GAGVSQSPRYKVTKRGQDVALRCDPISGHVSLYWYRQALGQGPEFLTYFNYEAQQDKSGLPNDRFSAERPEGSISTLTIQRTEQRDSAMYRCASSPRGRASYNEQFFGPGTRLTVL.

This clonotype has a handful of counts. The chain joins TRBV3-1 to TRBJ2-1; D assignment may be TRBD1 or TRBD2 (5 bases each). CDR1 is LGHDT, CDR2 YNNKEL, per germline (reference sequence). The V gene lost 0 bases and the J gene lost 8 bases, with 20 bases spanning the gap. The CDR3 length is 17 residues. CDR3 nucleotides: TGTGCCAGCAGCCAAGATCAGGCCGGGGACCCGGATCATGAGCAGTTCTTC. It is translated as CASSQDQAGDPDHEQFF.

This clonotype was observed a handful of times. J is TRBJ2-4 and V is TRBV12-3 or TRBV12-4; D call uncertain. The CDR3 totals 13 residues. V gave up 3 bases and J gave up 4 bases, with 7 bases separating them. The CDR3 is CASSFAEKNIQYF. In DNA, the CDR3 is TGTGCCAGCAGTTTTGCGGAGAAAAACATTCAGTACTTC.

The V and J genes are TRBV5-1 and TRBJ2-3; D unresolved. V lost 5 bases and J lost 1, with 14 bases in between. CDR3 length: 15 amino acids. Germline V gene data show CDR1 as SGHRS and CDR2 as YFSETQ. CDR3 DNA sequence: TGCGCCAGCAGTTCTACCCCGGACCGCACAGATACGCAGTATTTT. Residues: CASSSTPDRTDTQYF.

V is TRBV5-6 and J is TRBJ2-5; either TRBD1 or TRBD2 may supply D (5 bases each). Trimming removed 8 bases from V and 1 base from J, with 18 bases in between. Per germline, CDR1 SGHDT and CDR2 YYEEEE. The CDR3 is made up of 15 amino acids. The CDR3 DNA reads TGTGCCAGTCACAAAACGGGGCACTCCCAAGAGACCCAGTACTTC. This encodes CASHKTGHSQETQYF.

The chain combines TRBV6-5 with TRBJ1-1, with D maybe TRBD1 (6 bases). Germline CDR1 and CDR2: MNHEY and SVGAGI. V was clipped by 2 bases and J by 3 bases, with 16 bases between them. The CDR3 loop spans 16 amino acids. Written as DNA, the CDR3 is TGTGCCAGCAGTTACATCCTTACGGGGGCAGACACTGAAGCTTTCTTT. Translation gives CASSYILTGADTEAFF.

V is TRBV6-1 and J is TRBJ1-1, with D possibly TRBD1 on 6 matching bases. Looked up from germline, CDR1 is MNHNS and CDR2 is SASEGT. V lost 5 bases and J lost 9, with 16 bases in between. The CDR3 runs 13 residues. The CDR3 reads CASSPYTGSKAFF. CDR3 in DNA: TGTGCCAGCAGTCCCTACACAGGGTCTAAAGCTTTCTTT.

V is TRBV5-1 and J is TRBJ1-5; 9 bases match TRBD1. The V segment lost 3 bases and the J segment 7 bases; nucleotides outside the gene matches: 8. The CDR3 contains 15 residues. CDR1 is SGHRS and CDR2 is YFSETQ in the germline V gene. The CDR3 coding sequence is TGCGCCAGCAGCTCCGGGACAGGGCTAGGCCAGCCCCAGCATTTT. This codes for CASSSGTGLGQPQHF. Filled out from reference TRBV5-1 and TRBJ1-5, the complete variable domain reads KAGVTQTPRYLIKTRGQQVTLSCSPISGHRSVSWYQQTPGQGLQFLFEYFSETQRNKGNFPGRFSGRQFSNSRSEMNVSTLELGDSALYLCASSSGTGLGQPQHFGDGTRLSIL.